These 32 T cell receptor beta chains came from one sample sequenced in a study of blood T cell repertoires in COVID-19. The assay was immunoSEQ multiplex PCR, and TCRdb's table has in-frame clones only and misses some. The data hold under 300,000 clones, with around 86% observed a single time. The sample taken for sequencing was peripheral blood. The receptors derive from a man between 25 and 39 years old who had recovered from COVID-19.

The CDR3 loop reads CASSLRWGEGTDTQYF. Here the CDR3 DNA reads TGTGCCAGCAGTTTAAGGTGGGGGGAGGGAACAGATACGCAGTATTTT. The J gene is TRBJ2-3, the V gene TRBV27; 7 nucleotides line up with TRBD2. The CDR3 sequence is 16 residues long. J was trimmed by 3 bases and V by 2 bases; bases with no gene match: 8. Per germline, CDR1 MNHEY and CDR2 SMNVEV (reference sequence).

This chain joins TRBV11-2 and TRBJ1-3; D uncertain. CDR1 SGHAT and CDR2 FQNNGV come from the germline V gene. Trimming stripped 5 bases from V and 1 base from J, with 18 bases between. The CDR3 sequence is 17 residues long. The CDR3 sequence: CASSRLGLVLSGNTIYF. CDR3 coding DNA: TGTGCCAGCAGCCGATTGGGTCTAGTTCTTTCTGGAAACACCATATATTTT.

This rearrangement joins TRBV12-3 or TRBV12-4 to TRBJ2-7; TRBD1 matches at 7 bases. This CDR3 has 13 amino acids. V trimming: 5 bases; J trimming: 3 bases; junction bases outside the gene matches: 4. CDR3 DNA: TGTGCCAGCAGTGGAGACAGGGTCTACGAGCAGTACTTC. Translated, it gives CASSGDRVYEQYF.

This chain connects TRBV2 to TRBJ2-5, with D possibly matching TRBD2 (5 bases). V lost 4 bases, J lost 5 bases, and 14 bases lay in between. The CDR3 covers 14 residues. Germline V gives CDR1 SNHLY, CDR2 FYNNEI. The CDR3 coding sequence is TGTGCCAGCAGTGCGGTCGGCAGAGGGGAGACCCAGTACTTC. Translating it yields CASSAVGRGETQYF.

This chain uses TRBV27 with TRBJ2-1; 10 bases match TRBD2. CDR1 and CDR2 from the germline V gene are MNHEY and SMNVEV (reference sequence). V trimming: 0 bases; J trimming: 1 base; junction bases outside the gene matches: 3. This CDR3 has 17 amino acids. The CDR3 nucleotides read TGTGCCAGCAGTTTATCTAGCGGGGGGTTGTCCTACAATGAGCAGTTCTTC. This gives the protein CASSLSSGGLSYNEQFF.

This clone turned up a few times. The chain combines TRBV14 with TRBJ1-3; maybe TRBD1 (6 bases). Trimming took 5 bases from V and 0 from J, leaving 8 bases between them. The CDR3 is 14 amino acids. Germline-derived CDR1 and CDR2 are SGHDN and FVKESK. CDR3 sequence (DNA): TGTGCCAGCAGCTCCAGGGGCTCTGGAAACACCATATATTTT. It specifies CASSSRGSGNTIYF.

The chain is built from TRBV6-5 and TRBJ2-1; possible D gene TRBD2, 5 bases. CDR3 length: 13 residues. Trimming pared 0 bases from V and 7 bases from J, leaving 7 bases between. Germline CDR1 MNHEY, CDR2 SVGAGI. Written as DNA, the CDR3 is TGTGCCAGCAGTTACTCCGGGGTAAATGAGCAGTTCTTC. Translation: CASSYSGVNEQFF.

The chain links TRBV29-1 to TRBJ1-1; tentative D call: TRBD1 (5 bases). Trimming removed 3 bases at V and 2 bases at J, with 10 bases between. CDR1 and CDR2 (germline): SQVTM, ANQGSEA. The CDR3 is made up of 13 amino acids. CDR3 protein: CSVEVQENTEAFF. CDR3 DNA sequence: TGCAGCGTTGAGGTACAGGAAAACACTGAAGCTTTCTTT.

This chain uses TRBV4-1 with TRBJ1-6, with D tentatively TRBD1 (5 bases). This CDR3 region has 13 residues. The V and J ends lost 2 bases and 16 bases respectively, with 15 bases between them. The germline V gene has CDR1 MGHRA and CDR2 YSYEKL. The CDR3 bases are TGCGCCAGCAGCCAACAACGTGAGACAGTACTCCACTTT. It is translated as CASSQQRETVLHF.

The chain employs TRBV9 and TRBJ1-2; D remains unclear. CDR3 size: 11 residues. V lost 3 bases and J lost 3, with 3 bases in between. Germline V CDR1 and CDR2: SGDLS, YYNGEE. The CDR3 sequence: CASSAYYGYTF. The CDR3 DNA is TGTGCCAGCAGCGCCTACTATGGCTACACCTTC.

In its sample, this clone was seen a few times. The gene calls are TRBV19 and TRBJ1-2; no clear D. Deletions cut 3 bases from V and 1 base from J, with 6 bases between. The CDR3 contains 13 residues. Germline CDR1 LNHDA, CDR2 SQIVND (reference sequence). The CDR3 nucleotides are TGTGCCAGTAGTATTAGCAATAACTATGGCTACACCTTC. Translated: CASSISNNYGYTF. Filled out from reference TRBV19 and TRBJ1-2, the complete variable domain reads DGGITQSPKYLFRKEGQNVTLSCEQNLNHDAMYWYRQDPGQGLRLIYYSQIVNDFQKGDIAEGYSVSREKKESFPLTVTSAQKNPTAFYLCASSISNNYGYTFGSGTRLTVV.

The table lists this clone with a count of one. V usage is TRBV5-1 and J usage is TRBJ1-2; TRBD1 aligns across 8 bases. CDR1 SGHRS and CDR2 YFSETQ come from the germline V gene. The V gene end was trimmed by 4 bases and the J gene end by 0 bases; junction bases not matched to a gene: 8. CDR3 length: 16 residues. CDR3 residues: CASSLTGGSANYGYTF. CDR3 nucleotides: TGCGCCAGCAGCCTTACAGGGGGTTCAGCTAACTATGGCTACACCTTC.

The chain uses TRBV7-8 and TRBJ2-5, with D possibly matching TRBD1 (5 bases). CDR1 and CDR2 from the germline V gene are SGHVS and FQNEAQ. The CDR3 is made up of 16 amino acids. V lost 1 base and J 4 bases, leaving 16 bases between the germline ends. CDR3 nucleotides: TGTGCCAGCAGCTTAGTAAGACAGCCCTGGGGAGAGACCCAGTACTTC. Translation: CASSLVRQPWGETQYF.

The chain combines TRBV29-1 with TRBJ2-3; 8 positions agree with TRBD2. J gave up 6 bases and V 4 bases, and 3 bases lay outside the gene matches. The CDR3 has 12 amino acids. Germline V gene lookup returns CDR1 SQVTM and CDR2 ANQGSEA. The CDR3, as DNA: TGCAGCGTTGGCGGGGGGAGGGATACGCAGTATTTT. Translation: CSVGGGRDTQYF.

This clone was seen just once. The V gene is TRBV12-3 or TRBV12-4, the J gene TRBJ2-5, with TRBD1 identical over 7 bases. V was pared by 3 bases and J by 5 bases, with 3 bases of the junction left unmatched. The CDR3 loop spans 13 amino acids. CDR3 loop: CASSLTGIETQYF. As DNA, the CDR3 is TGTGCCAGCAGTTTGACAGGGATTGAGACCCAGTACTTC.

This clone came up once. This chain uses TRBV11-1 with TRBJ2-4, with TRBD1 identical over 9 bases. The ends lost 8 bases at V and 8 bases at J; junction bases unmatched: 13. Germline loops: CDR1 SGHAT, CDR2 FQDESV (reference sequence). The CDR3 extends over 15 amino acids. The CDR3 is CASSLAGQGLDIQYF. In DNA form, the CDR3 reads TGTGCCAGCTCGCTCGCAGGACAGGGGTTAGACATTCAGTACTTC.

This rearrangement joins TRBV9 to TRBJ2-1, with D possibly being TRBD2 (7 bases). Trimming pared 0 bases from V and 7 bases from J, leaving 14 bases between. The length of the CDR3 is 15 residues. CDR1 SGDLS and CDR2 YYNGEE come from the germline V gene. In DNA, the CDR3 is TGTGCCAGCAGCGTAGCGAGGGGGGGCCGGAATGAGCAGTTCTTC. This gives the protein CASSVARGGRNEQFF. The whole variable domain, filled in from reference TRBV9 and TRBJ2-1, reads DSGVTQTPKHLITATGQRVTLRCSPRSGDLSVYWYQQSLDQGLQFLIQYYNGEERAKGNILERFSAQQFPDLHSELNLSSLELGDSALYFCASSVARGGRNEQFFGPGTRLTVL.

The DNA of the CDR3 is TGTGCCAGCAGAGGAAGACAGGGGTTCGACACCGGGGAGCTGTTTTTT. Translated, it gives CASRGRQGFDTGELFF. The V call is TRBV2, the J call TRBJ2-2, with 8 bases matching TRBD1. J lost 3 bases, V lost 6 bases, and 9 bases had no gene match. CDR3 length: 16 residues. The germline V gene encodes CDR1 SNHLY and CDR2 FYNNEI. The full variable domain, completed using reference TRBV2 and TRBJ2-2, is EPEVTQTPSHQVTQMGQEVILRCVPISNHLYFYWYRQILGQKVEFLVSFYNNEISEKSEIFDDQFSVERPDGSNFTLKIRSTKLEDSAMYFCASRGRQGFDTGELFFGEGSRLTVL.

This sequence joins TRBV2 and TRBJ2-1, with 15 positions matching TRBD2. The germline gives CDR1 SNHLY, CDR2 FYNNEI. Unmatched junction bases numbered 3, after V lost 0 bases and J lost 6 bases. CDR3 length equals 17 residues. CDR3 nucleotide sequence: TGTGCCAGCAGTGAAGCGAGGACTAGCGGGGGGGCCAATGAGCAGTTCTTC. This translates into CASSEARTSGGANEQFF.

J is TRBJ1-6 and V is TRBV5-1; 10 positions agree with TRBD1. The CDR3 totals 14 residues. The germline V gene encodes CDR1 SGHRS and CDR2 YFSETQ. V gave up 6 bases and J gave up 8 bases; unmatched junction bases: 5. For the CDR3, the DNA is TGCGCCAGCAAGCTGGGGACAGGGGATTCACCCCTCCACTTT. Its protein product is CASKLGTGDSPLHF.

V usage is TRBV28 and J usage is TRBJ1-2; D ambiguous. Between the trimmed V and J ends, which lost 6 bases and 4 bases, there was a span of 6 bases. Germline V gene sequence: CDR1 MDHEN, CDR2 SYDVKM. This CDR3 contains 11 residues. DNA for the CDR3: TGTGCCAGCAGCACTATCTATGGCTACACCTTC. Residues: CASSTIYGYTF.

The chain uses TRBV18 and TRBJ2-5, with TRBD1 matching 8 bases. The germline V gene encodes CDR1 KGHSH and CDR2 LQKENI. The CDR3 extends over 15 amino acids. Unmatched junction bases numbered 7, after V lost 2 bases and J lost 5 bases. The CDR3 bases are TGTGCCAGCTCACCATCGTATACAGGGGGGGAGACCCAGTACTTC. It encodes CASSPSYTGGETQYF.

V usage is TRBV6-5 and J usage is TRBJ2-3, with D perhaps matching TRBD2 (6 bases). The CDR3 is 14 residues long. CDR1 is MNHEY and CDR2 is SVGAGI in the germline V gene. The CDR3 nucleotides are TGTGCTCAAAGTTCCGGGGGAAACACAGATACGCAGTATTTT. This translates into CAQSSGGNTDTQYF.

CDR3 nucleotide sequence: TGTGCCAGCAGTTCTGATCGACTACCGGGACTAGCGGGGGAGGGAGATACGCAGTATTTT. Translation: CASSSDRLPGLAGEGDTQYF. The rearrangement uses TRBV28 and TRBJ2-3; 14 nucleotides align to TRBD2. Germline assignment: CDR1 MDHEN and CDR2 SYDVKM. V gave up 4 bases and J gave up 5 bases; unmatched junction bases: 17. The length of the CDR3 is 20 residues.

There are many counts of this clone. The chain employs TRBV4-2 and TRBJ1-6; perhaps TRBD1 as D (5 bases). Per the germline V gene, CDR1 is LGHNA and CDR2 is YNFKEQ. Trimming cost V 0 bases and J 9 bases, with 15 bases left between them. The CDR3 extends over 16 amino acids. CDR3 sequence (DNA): TGTGCCAGCAGCCAAGATGGAGGAGGGGTCGGTTCACCCCTCCACTTT. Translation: CASSQDGGGVGSPLHF.

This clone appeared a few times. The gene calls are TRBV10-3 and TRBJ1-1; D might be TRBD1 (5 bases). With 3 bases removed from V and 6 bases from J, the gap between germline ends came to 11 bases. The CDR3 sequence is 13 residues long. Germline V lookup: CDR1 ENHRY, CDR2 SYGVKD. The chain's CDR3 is CAISDRDIPEAFF. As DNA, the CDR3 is TGTGCCATCAGTGACAGGGATATTCCTGAAGCTTTCTTT.

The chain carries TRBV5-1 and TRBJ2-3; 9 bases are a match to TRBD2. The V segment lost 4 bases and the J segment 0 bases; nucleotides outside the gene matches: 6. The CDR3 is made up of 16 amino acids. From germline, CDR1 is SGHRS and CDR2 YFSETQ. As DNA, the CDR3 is TGCGCCAGCAGCAGCCCTAGCGGGGCTAGCACAGATACGCAGTATTTT. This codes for CASSSPSGASTDTQYF.

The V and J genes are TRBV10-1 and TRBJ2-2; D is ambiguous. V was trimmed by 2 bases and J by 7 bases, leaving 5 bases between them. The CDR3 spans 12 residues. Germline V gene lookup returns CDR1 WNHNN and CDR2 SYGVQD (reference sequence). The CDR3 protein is CASSEAGGELFF. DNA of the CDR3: TGCGCCAGCAGTGAGGCCGGCGGGGAGCTGTTTTTT.

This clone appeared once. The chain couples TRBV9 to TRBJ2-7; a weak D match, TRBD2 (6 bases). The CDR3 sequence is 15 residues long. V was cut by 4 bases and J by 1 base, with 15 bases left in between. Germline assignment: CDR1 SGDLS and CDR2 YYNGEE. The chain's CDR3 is CASSPRDFPSYEQYF. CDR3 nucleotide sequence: TGTGCCAGCAGCCCAAGGGACTTTCCGTCCTACGAGCAGTACTTC.

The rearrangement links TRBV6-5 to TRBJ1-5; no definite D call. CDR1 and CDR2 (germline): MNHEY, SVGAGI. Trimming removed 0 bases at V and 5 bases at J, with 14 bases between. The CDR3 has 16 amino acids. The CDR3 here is CASSYSAPVLDQPQHF. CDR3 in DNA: TGTGCCAGCAGTTACTCGGCCCCTGTCTTGGATCAGCCCCAGCATTTT.

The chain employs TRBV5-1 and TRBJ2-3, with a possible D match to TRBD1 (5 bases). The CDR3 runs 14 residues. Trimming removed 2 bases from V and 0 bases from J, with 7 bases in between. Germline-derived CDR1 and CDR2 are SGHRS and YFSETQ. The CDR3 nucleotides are TGCGCCAGCAGCTTACAGGCTAGCACAGATACGCAGTATTTT. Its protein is CASSLQASTDTQYF.

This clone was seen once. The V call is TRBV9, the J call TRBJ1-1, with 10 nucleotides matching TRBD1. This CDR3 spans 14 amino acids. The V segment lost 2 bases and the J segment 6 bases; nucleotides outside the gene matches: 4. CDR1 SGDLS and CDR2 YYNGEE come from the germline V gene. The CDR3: CASSVRDRGAEAFF. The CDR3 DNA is TGTGCCAGCAGCGTTCGGGACAGGGGCGCTGAAGCTTTCTTT.